The 15 T cell receptor beta chains below come from one sample, sequenced in a study of blood T cell repertoires in COVID-19. Sequencing was performed with immunoSEQ multiplex PCR; in TCRdb, only in-frame clones are kept and a portion is missing. The data contain about 250,000 clones, about 91% of them singletons. The sequencing input was peripheral blood. These receptors all stem from a woman between 25 and 40 years old with COVID-19, enrolled during active disease.

CDR3 nucleotides: TGTGCCAGCTCGGGACCGGGACAGGGACCCGACAGTGAGCAGTTCTTC. Its translation: CASSGPGQGPDSEQFF. V gene TRBV18 combines with J gene TRBJ2-1; TRBD1 matches 9 bases. The CDR3 is made up of 16 amino acids. After removal of 6 bases from V and 9 bases from J, the junction contained 15 bases not matched to a gene. Germline CDR1 KGHSH, CDR2 LQKENI.

The V call is TRBV11-3, the J call TRBJ2-3; 15 nucleotides agree with TRBD2. CDR1 SGHNT and CDR2 YENEEA come from the germline V gene. The V gene end was trimmed by 4 bases and the J gene end by 4 bases; junction bases not matched to a gene: 6. This CDR3 has 17 amino acids. In DNA, the CDR3 is TGTGCCAGCAGCTCGGGACTAGCGGGAGGTCGGGCAGATACGCAGTATTTT. Translating it yields CASSSGLAGGRADTQYF.

The V call is TRBV9, the J call TRBJ1-2; tentatively, D is TRBD1 (6 bases). In germline, CDR1 is SGDLS, CDR2 YYNGEE. CDR3 length equals 14 residues. With 0 bases removed from V and 8 bases from J, the gap between germline ends came to 14 bases. CDR3 sequence: CASSVGTVFYGYTF. CDR3 DNA sequence: TGTGCCAGCAGCGTAGGGACAGTCTTCTACGGCTACACCTTC.

This rearrangement joins TRBV28 to TRBJ1-1, with TRBD1 identical over 7 bases. The CDR3 contains 15 residues. Germline CDR1 MDHEN, CDR2 SYDVKM. Unmatched junction bases numbered 5, after V lost 4 bases and J lost 0 bases. The CDR3 sequence is CASSSGGSVNTEAFF. CDR3 coding DNA: TGTGCCAGCAGTTCAGGGGGATCGGTGAACACTGAAGCTTTCTTT.

The rearrangement links TRBV7-6 to TRBJ1-3; D may be TRBD1 (6 bases). CDR1 and CDR2 from the germline V gene are SGHVS and FNYEAQ. The germline V and J ends were trimmed by 1 base and 2 bases, with 12 bases remaining between them. The CDR3 contains 16 residues. This chain's CDR3 is CASSLGVSGAGNTIYF. The CDR3 nucleotides read TGTGCCAGCAGCTTAGGCGTATCAGGGGCTGGAAACACCATATATTTT.

The chain uses TRBV5-1 and TRBJ2-3, with unresolved D. The germline V gene encodes CDR1 SGHRS and CDR2 YFSETQ. Trimming left V 1 base short and J 0 bases short, with 15 bases between. The length of the CDR3 is 17 residues. The CDR3 DNA follows: TGCGCCAGCAGCTTGACGATGGCTCAGTCAAGCACAGATACGCAGTATTTT. As protein: CASSLTMAQSSTDTQYF.

V usage is TRBV24-1 and J usage is TRBJ2-1; TRBD2 might be the D (5 bases). There are 15 residues in the CDR3. Germline V gene sequence: CDR1 KGHDR, CDR2 SFDVKD. V dropped 5 bases and J dropped 10 bases, with 20 bases sitting between them. The CDR3 DNA follows: TGTGCCACCAGTGCCCGTGATGGCGGTGCGGGCGAGCAGTTCTTC. It is translated as CATSARDGGAGEQFF.

The rearrangement links TRBV7-6 to TRBJ1-2; 11 nucleotides line up with TRBD1. Germline loops: CDR1 SGHVS, CDR2 FNYEAQ. The CDR3 is made up of 15 amino acids. V shed 4 bases, J shed 5 bases, and the junction held 6 bases outside the gene matches. The CDR3 nucleotides read TGTGCCAGCAGCTCCGGGACAGGGGGTGCGTATGGCTACACCTTC. This sequence encodes CASSSGTGGAYGYTF.

The J gene is TRBJ2-3, the V gene TRBV19; 8 bases are shared with TRBD1. The germline V gene encodes CDR1 LNHDA and CDR2 SQIVND (reference sequence). V lost 1 base, J lost 3 bases, and 9 bases stayed unmatched. The CDR3 extends over 17 amino acids. The CDR3 DNA reads as TGTGCCAGTAGTATAGGGACAGGGAACTCTGATACAGATACGCAGTATTTT. Translation gives CASSIGTGNSDTDTQYF.

This chain uses TRBV27 with TRBJ2-1, with 7 bases identical to TRBD2. The CDR3 consists of 17 residues. V trimming: 3 bases; J trimming: 1 base; junction bases outside the gene matches: 9. CDR1 is MNHEY, CDR2 SMNVEV, per germline (reference sequence). DNA for the CDR3: TGTGCCAGCAGTTTTCTGGGCGGGAGAGCATCCTACAATGAGCAGTTCTTC. Protein product: CASSFLGGRASYNEQFF.

This chain joins TRBV7-2 and TRBJ2-5; a possible D gene is TRBD2 (6 bases). The germline gives CDR1 SGHTA, CDR2 FQGNSA. V lost 5 bases and J 8 bases, leaving 18 bases between the germline ends. This CDR3 region has 14 residues. The DNA for the CDR3 is TGTGCCAGCAGCGATCGGGACCCTGCGGGAACCCAGTACTTC. Translating gives CASSDRDPAGTQYF.

J is TRBJ2-1 and V is TRBV10-1, with 8 bases lining up with TRBD1. With 2 bases clipped from V and 5 bases from J, the junction kept 8 bases outside the gene matches. The CDR3 loop spans 16 amino acids. Germline lookup yields CDR1 WNHNN and CDR2 SYGVQD (reference sequence). For the CDR3, the DNA is TGCGCCAGCAGTGAGGGTGGACAGGGTGCCGACAATGAGCAGTTCTTC. Translating it yields CASSEGGQGADNEQFF.

The rearrangement uses TRBV18 and TRBJ2-7; no definite D call. Germline V gene sequence: CDR1 KGHSH, CDR2 LQKENI. The CDR3 spans 12 residues. V lost 3 bases and J 6 bases, leaving 9 bases between the germline ends. The CDR3 protein is CASSPLGSEQYF. The CDR3 bases are TGTGCCAGCTCACCCCTGGGCAGCGAGCAGTACTTC.

This chain joins TRBV7-2 and TRBJ2-1; weak D call: TRBD1 (6 bases). The CDR3 spans 14 residues. Trimming removed 4 bases from V and 9 bases from J, with 16 bases in between. Germline V CDR1 and CDR2: SGHTA, FQGNSA. CDR3 in DNA: TGTGCCAGCAGCTCCATTTCTACAGGGCTTGAGCAGTTCTTC. This codes for CASSSISTGLEQFF.

The V call is TRBV27, the J call TRBJ1-1, with D unclear. The CDR3 totals 14 residues. Germline CDR1 is MNHEY and CDR2 is SMNVEV (reference sequence). Trimming pared 0 bases from V and 1 base from J, leaving 6 bases between. The CDR3 DNA reads as TGTGCCAGCAGTTTATCGGGCCAGAACACTGAAGCTTTCTTT. Encoded protein: CASSLSGQNTEAFF.